The 14 T cell receptor beta chains listed next were all sequenced from one sample in a study of spatial heterogeneity in lung cancer. TCRdb processed the 5' RACE reads anew with MiXCR; each CDR3 protein has one entry. The sample has 45,000 or so distinct CDR3 sequences; around 7.6% are singletons. Indicated time point: sample taken at primary tumor resection. The sequenced material consisted of unsorted whole RNA from tumor, nontumor lung or frozen PBMC. The material was PBMCs, obtained at surgery. These receptor sequences come from a female donor with early-stage non-small cell lung cancer.

This clonotype was counted at least ten times. The CDR3 bases are TGTGCCAGCAGCTTAGCATGGGGGGCTCGTGGAGAGACCCAGTACTTC. This translates into CASSLAWGARGETQYF. V usage is TRBV7-9 and J usage is TRBJ2-5; either TRBD1 or TRBD2 may supply D (6 bases each). Germline CDR1 SEHNR, CDR2 FQNEAQ (reference sequence). This CDR3 has 16 residues. V was clipped by 0 bases and J by 4 bases, with 15 bases between them.

As concerns this clonotype: It may be a read error: a sequence one base away is much more abundant. V is TRBV20-1 and J is TRBJ1-1, with 8 nucleotides matching TRBD1. With V trimmed by 0 bases and J by 4 bases, 7 bases remained unmatched. The CDR3 is made up of 15 amino acids. CDR1 and CDR2 (germline): DFQATT, SNEGSKA (reference sequence). As DNA, the CDR3 is TGCAGTGCTAGAGACTACAGGGGGAAAAGCACTGAAGCTTTCTTT. Translation: CSARDYRGKSTEAFF.

This chain joins TRBV25-1 and TRBJ2-5; no firm D call. Germline V lookup: CDR1 MGHDK, CDR2 SYGVNS. The CDR3 covers 14 residues. With 2 bases removed from V and 0 bases from J, the gap between germline ends came to 7 bases. The CDR3 protein is CASSETPHQETQYF. The CDR3 DNA follows: TGTGCCAGCAGTGAAACCCCGCACCAAGAGACCCAGTACTTC.

The V and J genes are TRBV6-6 and TRBJ1-5; TRBD1 is a possible D gene (5 bases). Trimming removed 6 bases from V and 4 bases from J, with 10 bases in between. The CDR3 runs to 13 residues. The germline V gene encodes CDR1 MNHNY and CDR2 SVGAGI (reference sequence). CDR3: CASSGGENQPQHF. In DNA form, the CDR3 reads TGTGCCAGCAGCGGAGGGGAGAATCAGCCCCAGCATTTT.

This clonotype was seen many times. This chain connects TRBV2 to TRBJ2-5, with 8 nucleotides matching TRBD2. Germline assignment: CDR1 SNHLY and CDR2 FYNNEI. V shed 4 bases, J shed 2 bases, and the junction held 3 bases outside the gene matches. This CDR3 region has 14 residues. The CDR3 DNA follows: TGTGCCAGCAGTGGACTAGCGAGACAAGAGACCCAGTACTTC. Amino acid sequence: CASSGLARQETQYF. The full variable domain, with the rest looked up from reference TRBV2 and TRBJ2-5, is EPEVTQTPSHQVTQMGQEVILRCVPISNHLYFYWYRQILGQKVEFLVSFYNNEISEKSEIFDDQFSVERPDGSNFTLKIRSTKLEDSAMYFCASSGLARQETQYFGPGTRLLVL.

The rearrangement joins TRBV27 to TRBJ2-3, with 13 bases aligning to TRBD2. The CDR3 is made up of 16 amino acids. Germline values: CDR1 MNHEY, CDR2 SMNVEV (reference sequence). V lost 7 bases to trimming and J lost 8 bases; unmatched junction nucleotides: 12. The CDR3 protein is CASTAPGLAGLGTQYF. The DNA for the CDR3 is TGTGCCAGCACCGCACCGGGACTAGCGGGGCTGGGTACGCAGTATTTT.

J is TRBJ2-1 and V is TRBV6-2 or TRBV6-3, with 12 bases aligning to TRBD2. The CDR3 sequence is 16 residues long. Germline CDR1 and CDR2: MNHEY and SVGEGT. V gave up 7 bases and J gave up 4 bases; unmatched junction bases: 8. The CDR3 is CASTWTLAGGYNEQFF. As DNA, the CDR3 is TGTGCCAGCACCTGGACGCTAGCGGGGGGGTACAATGAGCAGTTCTTC.

This clonotype was observed at least ten times. The gene calls are TRBV7-2 and TRBJ2-7, with D possibly TRBD2 on 6 matching bases. This CDR3 region has 15 residues. V was clipped by 4 bases and J by 4 bases, with 17 bases between them. Per germline, CDR1 SGHTA and CDR2 FQGNSA. CDR3 amino acids: CASSSEGTSAYEQYF. The CDR3 nucleotides read TGTGCCAGCAGCTCCGAGGGGACTTCGGCTTACGAGCAGTACTTC. The full variable domain, in which reference TRBV7-2 and TRBJ2-7 provide the parts outside the CDR3, is GAGVSQSPSNKVTEKGKDVELRCDPISGHTALYWYRQSLGQGLEFLIYFQGNSAPDKSGLPSDRFSAERTGGSVSTLTIQRTQQEDSAVYLCASSSEGTSAYEQYFGPGTRLTVT.

In its sample, this clonotype was seen a few times. The gene calls are TRBV7-9 and TRBJ1-5; weak D call: TRBD1 (5 bases). The length of the CDR3 is 14 residues. Germline V gene sequence: CDR1 SEHNR, CDR2 FQNEAQ (reference sequence). V was clipped by 5 bases and J by 3 bases, with 11 bases between them. CDR3 bases: TGTGCCAGCAGCGTACCAGGGTACAATCAGCCCCAGCATTTT. Encoded protein: CASSVPGYNQPQHF.

This clonotype occurred many times. This chain connects TRBV6-5 to TRBJ2-5; D remains unclear. This CDR3 comprises 14 residues. The V end was cut by 5 bases, the J end by 5 bases, with 15 bases between. Germline CDR1 and CDR2: MNHEY and SVGAGI. The CDR3 loop is CASSPVSFFETQYF. CDR3 DNA sequence: TGTGCCAGCAGTCCCGTTTCATTTTTTGAGACCCAGTACTTC.

The sample holds a few counts of this clonotype. V and J are TRBV5-1 and TRBJ2-3, with 8 positions matching TRBD2. V shed 7 bases and J 3 bases; nucleotides not matched to a gene: 7. The CDR3 is 14 residues long. Per germline, CDR1 SGHRS and CDR2 YFSETQ. Here the CDR3 DNA reads TGCGCCAGCCGGGGGGGGGCCGGGACAGATACGCAGTATTTT. It yields the protein CASRGGAGTDTQYF.

In this sample, this clonotype is medium-sized. Since the CDR3 does not end with the conserved phenylalanine or tryptophan, this likely comes from a read error. The DNA is left out, because the CDR3 cannot be placed on it with certainty; the CDR3 is given as TCRdb lists it. The chain carries TRBV21-1 and TRBJ1-5; no DNA check was done on the table's D call, TRBD1. TRBV21-1 is a documented pseudogene. The CDR3 sequence runs 14 residues, both termini included. Here the CDR3 reads CASSKGGPGALPRD.

In this sample, this clonotype turned up many times. The CDR3 here is CASRVDRSSYNEQFF. CDR3 in DNA: TGTGCCAGTAGGGTTGACAGGAGCTCCTACAATGAGCAGTTCTTC. J is TRBJ2-1 and V is TRBV19; a weak D match, TRBD1 (6 bases). V lost 6 bases and J lost 0, with 12 bases in between. This CDR3 comprises 15 residues. Germline assignment: CDR1 LNHDA and CDR2 SQIVND (reference sequence). Full variable domain (rest looked up from reference TRBV19 and TRBJ2-1): DGGITQSPKYLFRKEGQNVTLSCEQNLNHDAMYWYRQDPGQGLRLIYYSQIVNDFQKGDIAEGYSVSREKKESFPLTVTSAQKNPTAFYLCASRVDRSSYNEQFFGPGTRLTVL.

This clonotype was counted a single time. One junction end does not reproduce the germline sequence, and a read error may be involved. The genes are TRBV4-2 and TRBJ2-5; 7 positions match TRBD2. Germline lookup yields CDR1 LGHNA and CDR2 YNFKEQ. The CDR3 runs to 14 residues. CDR3 in DNA: TGTGCCCGCAGCCGCCGGGACTATGAAGAGACCCAGTACTTC. Residues: CARSRRDYEETQYF.